This T cell receptor beta chain was sequenced for a study of cytomegalovirus exposure and HLA in healthy donors (dated by TCRdb to 2015 to 2018). With respect to the entire study: An earlier analysis of approximately 550 of the donors reported 276 Gb of sequence data and some 120 million unique TCR beta sequences from 150 million to 200 million T cells. Roughly 300 gigabases of sequencing data and around 88 million unique TCR sequences made up an early release that covered several hundred HLA-typed donors. Of the 300 to 450 genotyped donors, approximately 81% were placed in the genetic ancestry cluster associated with self-reported Caucasian donors. The study aimed to test whether cataloging public T cell receptors could reveal signatures of past pathogen exposure. Using immunosequencing, the study profiled T cell repertoires from 500 to 800 subjects and related those repertoires to cytomegalovirus serostatus. In addition to the first cohort of 666 subjects, a separate validation cohort of approximately 130 different subjects was used. High-throughput TCR immunosequencing, statistical association of individual TCRs with disease status, and machine learning were combined to predict cytomegalovirus infection status. To study patterns of TCR occurrence, a later analysis re-analyzed previously published TCR beta repertoires from under 750 donors and added high-resolution HLA genotyping. Rather than drawing on any new phenotypic data, the later analysis identified candidate immune exposures from TCR beta sequences and the way those sequences occurred across donors. To decide whether each TCR beta V gene segment behaved as functional or pseudogenic, an earlier analysis of over 500 of the donors relied on high-throughput TCR beta sequencing. Donor age, sex, ethnicity and CMV serostatus were compiled alongside the repertoire data. In a later genetic analysis, genome-wide SNP genotypes for about three fifths of the roughly 670 donors were used, and that subset was treated as a discovery cohort. All discovery cohort repertoires had been generated on a single sequencing platform. HLA typing covered class I and class II loci at four-digit resolution. Typing coverage differed by locus: A, B, C, DRB1 and DQB1 were typed in about 629-640 donors, DQA1 in about 510, DPA1 in over 600, and DPB1 in about 450. About five DR-DQ haplotypes were treated as single units for association and clustering because of strong linkage in the cohort. Among almost 400 genotyped donors of the cohort, an average of around 240,000 unique TCR beta nucleotide sequences were sequenced per donor, 15% to 20% of them non-productive.

Remarks on this clone: Its cognate antigen has yet to be identified. Base qualities are not recorded, but no much larger clone differs from it by a single base.

Reading from cysteine to phenylalanine, the CDR3 counts 10 amino acids. Just the 30-base CDR3 DNA is kept, in frame starting at base 1. V is clipped by 4 bases and J by 8 bases, and the sequence between their germline boundaries is 8 bases long. The germline V gene encodes CDR1 SQVTM and CDR2 ANQGSEA. Results and caveats for the whole study, not just this receptor: A later genetic analysis reported fewer N-insertions in productive TCRs among donors in an Asian-associated ancestry cluster than the roughly 640-donor mean. In vitro tests confirmed that a few of the cytomegalovirus-associated TCR beta chains recognize cytomegalovirus antigens. An association between a missense DCLRE1C variant and V-gene and J-gene trimming of TCR beta chains was found in a later genetic analysis and replicated in an independent cohort. The cohort was sequenced for TCR beta chains only, and without alpha or paired-chain data the features that could be detected were limited. In a later analysis, around 17,000 TCR beta sequences were associated with specific HLA alleles at a false discovery rate of 0.05. The authors suggested that the approach could potentially be extended to other disease states and immunological phenotypes. The only immune exposure information available for the cohort was CMV serostatus. The study gave a list of under 200 TCR beta chains associated with cytomegalovirus. Because counts were too low, approximately 18 rarely observed V segments, including chromosome 9 orphons, were excluded from the earlier analysis of 587 of the donors. In a later analysis, several top co-occurrence clusters were reported to appear linked to parvovirus B19, influenza, CMV and Epstein-Barr virus. Cytomegalovirus status was reported to be diagnosed by the classifier with high specificity and sensitivity in both the original and validation cohorts. Across donors, most TCR sequences were observed very rarely, whereas some public TCRs were present in many individuals. According to a later analysis, TCR association rates differed among HLA loci, with DRB1 alleles showing the most associated TCRs and HLA-C alleles showing the fewest. Because HLA typing was unavailable for some donors at each locus, only the typed subset was used in association tests. The sequencing pipeline was judged likely to have produced a cluster of highly shared sequence variants as a technical artifact. Linkage disequilibrium might explain the correlated functional status among segregating V segments, but an unknown experimental factor could not be excluded. In a later analysis, HLA-associated TCR beta chains were found to be more clonally expanded and to have lower generation probabilities than equally common non-associated chains. In an earlier analysis of more than 450 of the donors, most TCR beta V segments were observed in productive rearrangements about 90% or about 30% of the time, broadly matching IMGT annotations. According to a later analysis, most CMV-associated TCR beta chains appeared to be HLA-restricted, and the HLA associations seemed to be driven largely by CMV exposure. Strong co-occurrence of HLA alleles, especially DR and DQ, made assigning TCR associations to individual alleles difficult. The 87-base-pair reads could not distinguish some IMGT-functional V segments, including TRBV6-2 and TRBV6-3, so those segments were excluded. Roughly uniform sequencing depth across donors was assumed in presence/absence analyses, although this assumption may not hold. A further reported finding was that TCR beta sequences accurately predicted the HLA-A and HLA-B alleles for most subjects in the first cohort.

The cohort comprised around 700 healthy bone marrow donors. At the time of sampling, every cohort member was nominally healthy, though immune exposures that went unrecorded were likely present. The donor was CMV seronegative and belonged to the group of around 400 seronegative cohort members. Every donor gave a peripheral blood sample, and the peripheral blood mononuclear cells from that sample were used for TCR beta sequencing. Genomic DNA was extracted from the blood cell samples with the Qiagen DNeasy Blood Extraction Kit. Libraries were made using the immunoSEQ multiplex PCR assay. The multiplex PCR relied on a mix of 60 forward primers for TCR Vbeta segments and 13 reverse primers for TCR Jbeta segments. The CDR3 region of rearranged TCR beta genes was amplified from genomic DNA with a multiplex PCR assay. The Illumina HiSeq System was used to sequence the amplified TCR beta libraries as 87-base-pair reads. In the paper's pipeline: Across the 670 or so repertoires, a later analysis counted tens of millions of unique TCR beta chains, around 10 million of which were shared by at least two donors. Raw reads were error-corrected and collapsed into unique sequences by a nearest-neighbor algorithm in which closely related sequences were merged to remove PCR and sequencing errors. Alignment of CDR3 sequences to IMGT reference sequences was used to assign V, D and J gene segments. For a sequence to be retained, a match of at least six nucleotides to both a V gene segment and a J gene segment was required. A rearrangement was called productive if the CDR3 had no stop codons and remained in frame with V and J, and every other rearrangement was called non-productive. Following IMGT convention, CDR3 was defined as the stretch from the second conserved V-encoded cysteine up to the conserved J-encoded phenylalanine. The earlier analysis of about 560 of the donors excluded any sequence lacking an unambiguous match to a single V gene segment. In an earlier analysis of almost 600 of the donors, a V segment was called functional when productive rearrangements were above 56.7%, and segregating when the standard deviation between donors exceeded 5%. A statistical classification framework was developed to diagnose cytomegalovirus status using the catalog of TCR beta chain sequences. V and J gene assignment, in a later analysis, came from comparing TCR nucleotide sequences with IMGT/GENE-DB human TR gene sequences. In a later analysis, CDR3 sequences and most-parsimonious VDJ recombination scenarios were assigned using the TCRdist pipeline. In a later analysis, each TCR beta chain was defined by its CDR3 amino acid sequence together with its V-gene family, and reads without a unique V-gene family were excluded. To address suspected cross-contamination and a sequencing artifact, a later analysis removed approximately 590 highly shared, low-generation-probability nucleotide sequences. In a later analysis, a clonal expansion index was calculated for each public chain from normalized within-repertoire ranks of inferred template counts. Generation probabilities in a later analysis came from a VDJ recombination model fitted to out-of-frame rearrangements, and those results were checked against IGoR. A later analysis scored TCR-TCR, TCR-HLA and TCR-CMV co-occurrence with hypergeometric tests, applying a repertoire-size bias correction to TCR pairs. A later analysis estimated false discovery rates by permuting HLA or CMV assignments 20 times. In a later analysis, co-occurring TCRs were grouped using DBSCAN, and TCRdist sequence similarity was added for clustering within HLA-allele-positive subsets. Co-occurrence clustering excluded repertoires with fewer than 30,000 or more than 120,000 public chains, plus five with anomalous nucleotide sharing. TCRdb retrieved this table from immuneACCESS and kept in-frame rearrangements only. Not all clones are present; in checked studies, unresolved V genes account for under half, and no reason is known for the remainder. The DNA was the basis for D and trimming; V, J and clone size are from that table. A total of about 120,000 clones appear in this sample, more than 55% of them only once. 1.5% of the sample comes from the top ten.

This receptor was obtained from a young man in good health and CMV-seronegative. Recombination joined TRBV29-1 with TRBJ1-1; TRBD1 could be the D gene, as 5 bases match. Material for sequencing was PBMCs. The DNA reads as follows: TGCAGCGTTGGGCGGGGGGAAGCTTTCTTT. It translates to CSVGRGEAFF.